The 16 T cell receptor beta chains below were found in one sample sequenced in a study of blood T cell repertoires in COVID-19. Measured with immunoSEQ multiplex PCR; TCRdb has only the in-frame clones, and not every one. Counted here are about 670,000 clones, around 89% occurring once; the ten biggest clones make up roughly 0.26%. Source material: peripheral blood. Receptors originate from a woman aged 18-30 years with acute or convalescent COVID-19.

CDR3 residues: CSVVQGTGDFVGPYEQYF. DNA for the CDR3: TGCAGCGTTGTACAAGGGACAGGGGACTTCGTTGGGCCTTACGAGCAGTACTTC. V and J are TRBV29-1 and TRBJ2-7, with TRBD1 matching 10 bases. This CDR3 is built from 18 residues. J was trimmed by 4 bases and V by 4 bases; bases with no gene match: 19. Germline-derived CDR1 and CDR2 are SQVTM and ANQGSEA.

The chain couples TRBV2 to TRBJ2-1, with 7 bases that match TRBD1. CDR1 and CDR2 (germline): SNHLY, FYNNEI. This CDR3 contains 13 residues. V lost 10 bases, J lost 5 bases, and 8 bases stayed unmatched. The CDR3, as DNA: TGTGCCACCGTAGACAGGGTCGACAATGAGCAGTTCTTC. Translating gives CATVDRVDNEQFF.

The genes are TRBV7-2 and TRBJ2-3; 13 bases line up with TRBD2. CDR3 length: 16 residues. Germline trimming cut 0 bases from V and 9 bases from J; bases unmatched to any gene: 6. The germline CDR1 and CDR2 sequences are SGHTA and FQGNSA. As DNA, the CDR3 is TGTGCCAGCAGCTTAGCAGGACTAGCGGGGGCAGGCACGCAGTATTTT. Its translation: CASSLAGLAGAGTQYF.

The rearrangement uses TRBV5-4 and TRBJ2-7, with TRBD1 matching over 8 bases. The V segment lost 0 bases and the J segment 2 bases; nucleotides outside the gene matches: 4. Germline V lookup: CDR1 SGHNT, CDR2 YYREEE (reference sequence). The CDR3 has 15 amino acids. The chain's CDR3 is CASSLGGQGPYEQYF. CDR3 DNA sequence: TGTGCCAGCAGCTTGGGAGGACAGGGTCCCTACGAGCAGTACTTC.

This clone was observed a single time. This sequence joins TRBV9 and TRBJ1-2; 7 nucleotides line up with TRBD1. The J segment lost 5 bases and the V segment lost 0 bases, leaving 7 bases of the junction unmatched. CDR3 size: 15 residues. CDR1 SGDLS and CDR2 YYNGEE come from the germline V gene. The CDR3 region is CASSVGGRGEYGYTF. CDR3 DNA sequence: TGTGCCAGCAGCGTAGGAGGCAGGGGGGAGTATGGCTACACCTTC. Filled out from reference TRBV9 and TRBJ1-2, the complete variable domain reads DSGVTQTPKHLITATGQRVTLRCSPRSGDLSVYWYQQSLDQGLQFLIQYYNGEERAKGNILERFSAQQFPDLHSELNLSSLELGDSALYFCASSVGGRGEYGYTFGSGTRLTVV.

The chain uses TRBV9 and TRBJ2-7; 11 nucleotides match TRBD1. The germline V gene has CDR1 SGDLS and CDR2 YYNGEE. This CDR3 region has 15 residues. J gave up 7 bases and V 4 bases, and 10 bases lay outside the gene matches. Written as DNA, the CDR3 is TGTGCCAGCAGCCCAAAGGTAGGGACAGGGGGGGAGCAGTACTTC. Protein product: CASSPKVGTGGEQYF. Using reference TRBV9 and TRBJ2-7 for the parts outside the CDR3, the full variable domain is DSGVTQTPKHLITATGQRVTLRCSPRSGDLSVYWYQQSLDQGLQFLIQYYNGEERAKGNILERFSAQQFPDLHSELNLSSLELGDSALYFCASSPKVGTGGEQYFGPGTRLTVT.

The chain joins TRBV12-3 or TRBV12-4 to TRBJ1-2, with D unclear. The CDR3 contains 11 residues. Trimming shortened V by 6 bases and J by 8 bases, and 10 bases separated the two germline ends. CDR3 in amino acids: CASSDFVGYTF. The CDR3 nucleotides are TGTGCCAGCAGCGACTTCGTGGGCTACACCTTC.

The rearrangement joins TRBV20-1 to TRBJ1-2, with D unresolved. Trimming removed 3 bases at V and 1 base at J, with 12 bases between. CDR1 is DFQATT and CDR2 is SNEGSKA in the germline V gene (reference sequence). This CDR3 has 14 amino acids. CDR3 DNA: TGCAGTGCTAGTACCGGACTGAGTAACTATGGCTACACCTTC. This sequence encodes CSASTGLSNYGYTF.

This rearrangement joins TRBV24-1 to TRBJ1-6; D call uncertain. Germline CDR1 KGHDR, CDR2 SFDVKD. V shed 5 bases and J shed 9 bases, with 10 bases lying between them. The CDR3 extends over 13 amino acids. The CDR3 protein is CATSGEGGSPLHF. The CDR3 nucleotides read TGTGCCACCAGTGGGGAGGGAGGTTCACCCCTCCACTTT.

CDR3 DNA: TGTGCCAGCAGGCCCACAGGGGCTGGGGCCAACGTCCTGACTTTC. This codes for CASRPTGAGANVLTF. The chain joins TRBV2 to TRBJ2-6, with TRBD1 matching 7 bases. The trim removed 6 bases at V and 2 bases at J, leaving 4 bases unmatched. The CDR3 loop spans 15 amino acids. Per germline, CDR1 SNHLY and CDR2 FYNNEI. Based on the CDR3 plus reference TRBV2 and TRBJ2-6, the full variable domain is EPEVTQTPSHQVTQMGQEVILRCVPISNHLYFYWYRQILGQKVEFLVSFYNNEISEKSEIFDDQFSVERPDGSNFTLKIRSTKLEDSAMYFCASRPTGAGANVLTFGAGSRLTVL.

The V and J genes are TRBV10-3 and TRBJ1-2, with D tentatively TRBD1 (6 bases). Trimming pared 3 bases from V and 4 bases from J, leaving 12 bases between. This CDR3 is 14 amino acids long. The germline CDR1 and CDR2 sequences are ENHRY and SYGVKD. The CDR3, as DNA: TGTGCCATCAGTGAAAGAGGGGACATCTATGGCTACACCTTC. Its protein product is CAISERGDIYGYTF.

J is TRBJ2-7 and V is TRBV5-1; 15 nucleotides match TRBD2. Germline V CDR1 and CDR2: SGHRS, YFSETQ. There are 19 residues in the CDR3. V shed 5 bases and J 3 bases; nucleotides not matched to a gene: 15. CDR3 nucleotide sequence: TGCGCCAGCAGTTCGGGACTAGCGGGGGGAACCCACTGGGTCTACGAGCAGTACTTC. Translating gives CASSSGLAGGTHWVYEQYF.

The chain combines TRBV4-2 with TRBJ2-1; tentatively, D is TRBD2 (5 bases). The CDR3 runs to 12 residues. Trimming left V 5 bases short and J 10 bases short, with 12 bases between. The germline V gene encodes CDR1 LGHNA and CDR2 YNFKEQ. In DNA, the CDR3 is TGTGCCAGCAGCAATAGTTTAGCGGAGCAGTTCTTC. Amino acid sequence: CASSNSLAEQFF.

This chain connects TRBV19 to TRBJ1-2; D is unresolved. The CDR3 covers 13 residues. Trimming pared 2 bases from V and 3 bases from J, leaving 7 bases between. Per germline, CDR1 LNHDA and CDR2 SQIVND (reference sequence). The CDR3 region is CASSIMNYYGYTF. The CDR3 nucleotides read TGTGCCAGTAGTATAATGAACTACTATGGCTACACCTTC.

CDR3 in DNA: TGCAGTGCTAGAGTTCGGGTTGAGCAGTACTTC. It yields the protein CSARVRVEQYF. The chain carries TRBV20-1 and TRBJ2-7, with no clear D. V dropped 1 base and J dropped 7 bases, with 8 bases sitting between them. Germline V gives CDR1 DFQATT, CDR2 SNEGSKA (reference sequence). The CDR3 spans 11 residues.

The chain employs TRBV6-6 and TRBJ1-1; D gene uncertain. Germline CDR1 and CDR2: MNHNY and SVGAGI (reference sequence). This CDR3 has 13 residues. The V end lost 8 bases, the J end lost 3 bases, and 13 bases lay between the germline ends. In DNA, the CDR3 is TGTGCCAGCCACCGGTCGGAGTACACTGAAGCTTTCTTT. Translated: CASHRSEYTEAFF.